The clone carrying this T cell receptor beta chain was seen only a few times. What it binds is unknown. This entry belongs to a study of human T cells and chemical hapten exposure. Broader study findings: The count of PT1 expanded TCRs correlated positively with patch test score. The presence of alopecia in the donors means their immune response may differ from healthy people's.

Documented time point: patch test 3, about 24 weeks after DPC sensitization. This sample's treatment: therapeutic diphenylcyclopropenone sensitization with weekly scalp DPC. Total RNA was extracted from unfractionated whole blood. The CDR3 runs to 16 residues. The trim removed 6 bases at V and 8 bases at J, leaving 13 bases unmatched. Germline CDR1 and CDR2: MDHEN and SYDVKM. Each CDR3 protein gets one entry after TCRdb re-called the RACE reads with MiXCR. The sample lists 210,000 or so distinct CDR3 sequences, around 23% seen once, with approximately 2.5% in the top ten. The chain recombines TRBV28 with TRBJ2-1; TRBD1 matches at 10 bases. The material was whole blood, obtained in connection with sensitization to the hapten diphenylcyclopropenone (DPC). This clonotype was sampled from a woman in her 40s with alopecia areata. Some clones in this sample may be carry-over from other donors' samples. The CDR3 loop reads CASSFSPGQGSHEQFF. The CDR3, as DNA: TGTGCCAGCAGCTTCAGCCCGGGACAGGGGTCCCATGAGCAGTTCTTC.